Listed below are T cell receptor beta chains from one sample, sequenced in a study of OX40 agonist ivuxolimab in advanced cancers. Generated by immunoSEQ multiplex PCR, the TCRdb table keeps only in-frame clones and is missing some. The data contain 60,000 or so clones, roughly 87% of them singletons. The material was CD4+ or CD8+ T cells sorted from blood, obtained in a trial of the OX40 agonist ivuxolimab. These receptors originate from an adult with an advanced solid tumor such as melanoma, head and neck, liver or kidney cancer. CDR3s include the opening cysteine and the closing phenylalanine or tryptophan. Fields, in order: V gene, clone size, D gene, J gene, CDR3 protein, CDR3 DNA. A D gene is named only where the DNA matches it firmly. Where a row states a size, it is once, few, many or the class of an expanded clone; other rows omit it.

TRBV6-1	.	TRBD2	TRBJ2-7	CASSPASGIYEQYF	TGTGCCAGCAGCCCTGCTAGCGGTATCTACGAGCAGTACTTC
TRBV9	once	.	TRBJ2-2	CASSFRDTRGTGELFF	TGTGCCAGCAGCTTCCGGGACACCCGTGGCACCGGGGAGCTGTTTTTT
TRBV13	.	TRBD2	TRBJ2-5	CASSYRTSLETQYF	TGTGCCAGCAGCTACCGGACTAGCTTAGAGACCCAGTACTTC
TRBV5-1	.	.	TRBJ2-3	CASSLAVGPGDTQYF	TGCGCCAGCAGCTTGGCCGTCGGGCCAGGGGATACGCAGTATTTT
TRBV4-1	few	.	TRBJ1-1	CASSQMPNIEAFF	TGCGCCAGCAGCCAGATGCCCAACATTGAAGCTTTCTTT
TRBV28	.	.	TRBJ1-1	CASSLYASEGTEAFF	TGTGCCAGCAGTTTGTACGCAAGCGAGGGCACTGAAGCTTTCTTT
TRBV18	.	TRBD2	TRBJ2-1	CASSLEAGFDYNEQFF	TGTGCCAGCTCACTGGAAGCGGGGTTCGACTACAATGAGCAGTTCTTC
TRBV9	.	TRBD1	TRBJ2-5	CASSAGDRYETQYF	TGTGCCAGCAGCGCGGGGGACAGGTATGAGACCCAGTACTTC
TRBV7-9	.	.	TRBJ1-2	CASSLGRVDGYTF	TGTGCCAGCAGCTTAGGTAGGGTAGATGGCTACACCTTC
TRBV7-2	.	.	TRBJ2-2	CASSLFPRGDTGELFF	TGTGCCAGCAGCTTATTTCCCAGGGGCGACACCGGGGAGCTGTTTTTT
TRBV13	.	TRBD1	TRBJ2-1	CASSAGDRASYNEQFF	TGTGCCAGCAGCGCCGGGGACAGGGCATCCTACAATGAGCAGTTCTTC
TRBV27	.	.	TRBJ1-1	CASSLKGANTEAFF	TGTGCCAGCAGTTTAAAGGGAGCGAACACTGAAGCTTTCTTT
TRBV5-1	.	.	TRBJ1-3	CASSPYKGQGFGNTIYF	TGCGCCAGCAGCCCGTATAAGGGACAAGGATTCGGAAACACCATATATTTT
TRBV7-5	.	.	TRBJ2-2	CVRSLDQGLNTGELFF	TGTGTCAGAAGCTTAGATCAGGGGTTGAACACCGGGGAGCTGTTTTTT
TRBV10-3	.	TRBD1	TRBJ1-1	CAISEWDRANTEAFF	TGTGCCATCAGTGAGTGGGACAGGGCGAACACTGAAGCTTTCTTT
TRBV19	.	.	TRBJ2-7	CASSMLGPGGSEQYF	TGTGCCAGTAGTATGTTGGGCCCCGGCGGATCCGAGCAGTACTTC
TRBV7-9	.	.	TRBJ2-2	CASSPPGGADTGELFF	TGTGCCAGCAGCCCACCGGGGGGCGCGGACACCGGGGAGCTGTTTTTT
TRBV7-3	.	.	TRBJ2-1	CASSFSRRGAYNEQFF	TGTGCCAGCAGCTTTAGCCGCCGGGGAGCCTACAATGAGCAGTTCTTC
TRBV5-1	.	.	TRBJ1-1	CASSLDRLNTEAFF	TGCGCCAGCAGTCTCGACAGACTAAACACTGAAGCTTTCTTT
TRBV27	.	TRBD2	TRBJ2-7	CASSGSSYEQYF	TGTGCCAGTAGCGGGTCCTCCTACGAGCAGTACTTC
TRBV18	.	.	TRBJ2-3	CASAYRVSFGTDTQYF	TGTGCCAGCGCGTATCGGGTCTCGTTTGGCACAGATACGCAGTATTTT
TRBV19	.	.	TRBJ1-2	CASNQGTRGYTF	TGTGCCAGTAATCAGGGAACGCGGGGCTACACCTTC
TRBV7-3	once	TRBD2	TRBJ2-2	CASSSPSVSSGDTGELFF	TGTGCCAGCAGCTCCCCCAGCGTTTCTAGCGGGGACACCGGGGAGCTGTTTTTT
TRBV15	.	.	TRBJ2-2	CATSRDSGAGPGELFF	TGTGCCACCAGCAGAGATTCTGGGGCTGGTCCCGGGGAGCTGTTTTTT
TRBV19	.	.	TRBJ2-1	CASSIGTGYNEQFF	TGTGCCAGTAGTATAGGGACGGGGTACAATGAGCAGTTCTTC
TRBV6-1	.	.	TRBJ2-1	CASSDPEQFF	TGTGCCAGCAGTGATCCTGAGCAGTTCTTC
TRBV21-1	.	.	TRBJ1-1	CASSTQQGELLYTEAFF	TGTGCCAGCAGCACCCAACAGGGGGAGCTACTGTACACTGAAGCTTTCTTT
TRBV13	.	.	TRBJ1-1	CASSVGRNTEAFF	TGTGCCAGCAGCGTGGGGAGGAACACTGAAGCTTTCTTT
TRBV19	.	TRBD1	TRBJ2-7	CASNGQGGSYEQYF	TGTGCCAGTAATGGACAGGGGGGATCCTACGAGCAGTACTTC
TRBV27	.	.	TRBJ2-7	CASSSGSYEQYF	TGTGCCAGCAGTTCTGGCTCCTACGAGCAGTACTTC
TRBV6-5	once	.	TRBJ2-7	CASSYLPGQSYEQYF	TGTGCCAGCAGTTATCTACCGGGACAATCCTACGAGCAGTACTTC
TRBV10-3	.	.	TRBJ2-1	CGVGTNNEQFF	TGTGGCGTCGGGACCAACAATGAGCAGTTCTTC
TRBV5-4	.	.	TRBJ1-1	CASGRLNTEAFF	TGTGCCAGCGGAAGACTGAACACTGAAGCTTTCTTT
TRBV10-3	.	TRBD1	TRBJ1-3	CATGDSAFSGNTIYF	TGTGCCACCGGGGACAGCGCCTTCTCTGGAAACACCATATATTTT
TRBV5-1	.	.	TRBJ2-7	CASSSHSYEQYF	TGCGCCAGCAGCTCCCACTCCTACGAGCAGTACTTC
TRBV7-2	.	.	TRBJ1-6	CASSFGRGGSPLHF	TGTGCCAGCAGCTTCGGGAGAGGAGGTTCACCCCTCCACTTT
TRBV29-1	.	.	TRBJ2-1	CSVLEGTSNEQFF	TGCAGCGTTCTCGAAGGGACCTCCAATGAGCAGTTCTTC
TRBV28	few	.	TRBJ1-5	CASKVADGWQPQHF	TGTGCCAGCAAGGTCGCAGACGGGTGGCAGCCCCAGCATTTT
TRBV10-3	.	TRBD1	TRBJ2-2	CAILQGQANTGELFF	TGTGCCATACTACAGGGACAGGCGAACACCGGGGAGCTGTTTTTT
TRBV18	.	TRBD1	TRBJ2-7	CASSNRGSVYEQYF	TGTGCCAGCTCGAACAGGGGATCGGTCTACGAGCAGTACTTC
TRBV4-1	.	TRBD2	TRBJ2-7	CASSQDRASGNEQYF	TGCGCCAGCAGCCAAGATCGGGCTAGCGGGAACGAGCAGTACTTC
TRBV5-1	.	.	TRBJ2-7	CASSLGGNSYEQYF	TGCGCCAGCAGCTTGGGGGGGAACTCCTACGAGCAGTACTTC
TRBV27	.	.	TRBJ1-5	CASSRAGRQPQHF	TGTGCCAGCTCTCGAGCTGGGCGCCAGCCCCAGCATTTT
TRBV2	.	.	TRBJ2-7	CASADLGEQYF	TGTGCCAGCGCAGACCTCGGGGAGCAGTACTTC
TRBV28	.	.	TRBJ2-7	CASSFLLVGAYYF	TGTGCCAGCAGTTTCCTTCTAGTGGGGGCCTACTACTTC
TRBV7-9	once	TRBD1	TRBJ2-7	CASSPWTGSSYEQYF	TGTGCCAGCAGCCCGTGGACAGGTAGCTCCTACGAGCAGTACTTC
TRBV10-1	.	.	TRBJ2-7	CASSESGLGGGMEQYF	TGCGCCAGCAGTGAGTCGGGTCTAGGTGGGGGTATGGAGCAGTACTTC
TRBV27	.	.	TRBJ2-7	CASSPTDGKENF	TGTGCCAGCAGTCCAACGGACGGGAAAGAAAACTTC
TRBV27	.	TRBD1	TRBJ1-4	CASSSDREAEKLFF	TGTGCCAGCAGTTCCGACAGGGAGGCAGAAAAACTGTTTTTT
TRBV19	.	.	TRBJ1-2	CASSLDGDYGYTF	TGTGCCAGTAGTCTTGACGGTGACTATGGCTACACCTTC
TRBV7-9	once	TRBD2	TRBJ2-1	CASSSRLADEQFF	TGTGCCAGCAGCTCGCGACTAGCAGATGAGCAGTTCTTC